The source of this T cell receptor (beta chain) is a study of blood T cell repertoires in COVID-19. Study context: T cells, B-cell-depleted T cells, or PBMCs provided the cDNA or gDNA that served as material.

Authors' processing steps: Estimation of nucleated cell counts relied on the amplification of reference gene primers. The assay was immunoSEQ multiplex PCR, and TCRdb's table has in-frame clones only and misses some. V, J and clone size are those of that table, while D and trimming were read from the DNA. The sample records about 250,000 clones, just under 90% being singletons. In terms of age and location, participants ranged from roughly 18 to 100 years and lived in fewer than 30 US areas. Cohort placement rested on clinical history that participants reported themselves. The CDR3 length is 15 residues. Trimming shortened V by 5 bases and J by 2 bases, and 15 bases separated the two germline ends. The germline V gene encodes CDR1 LGHDT and CDR2 YNNKEL (reference sequence).

This chain uses TRBV3-1 (or the pseudogene TRBV3-2) with TRBJ1-2; possible D gene TRBD1, 6 bases. Sequencing was carried out using PBMCs or T cells enriched from blood (not recorded which). The receptor comes from a woman between 25 and 40 years old with acute COVID-19. The CDR3 coding sequence is TGTGCCAGCAGCAAAGGCGACACAGGGAACTATGGCTACACCTTC. As protein: CASSKGDTGNYGYTF.